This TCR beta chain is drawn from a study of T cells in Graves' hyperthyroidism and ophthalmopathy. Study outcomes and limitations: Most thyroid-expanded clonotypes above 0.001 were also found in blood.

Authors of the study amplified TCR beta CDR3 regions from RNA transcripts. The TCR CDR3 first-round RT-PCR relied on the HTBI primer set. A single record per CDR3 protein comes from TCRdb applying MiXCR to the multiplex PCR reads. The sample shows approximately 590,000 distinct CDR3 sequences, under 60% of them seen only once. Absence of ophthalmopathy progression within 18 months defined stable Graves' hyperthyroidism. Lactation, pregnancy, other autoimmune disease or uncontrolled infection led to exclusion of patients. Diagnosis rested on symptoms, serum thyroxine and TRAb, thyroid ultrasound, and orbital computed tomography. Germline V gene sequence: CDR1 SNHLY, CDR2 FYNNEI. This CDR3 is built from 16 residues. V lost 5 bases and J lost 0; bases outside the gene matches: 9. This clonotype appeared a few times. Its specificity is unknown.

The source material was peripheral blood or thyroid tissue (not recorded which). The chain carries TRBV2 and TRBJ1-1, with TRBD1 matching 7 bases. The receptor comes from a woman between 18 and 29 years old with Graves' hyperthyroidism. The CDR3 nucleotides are TGTGCCAGCAGTCTTAACAGGGGTAGGGTGAACACTGAAGCTTTCTTT. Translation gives CASSLNRGRVNTEAFF.